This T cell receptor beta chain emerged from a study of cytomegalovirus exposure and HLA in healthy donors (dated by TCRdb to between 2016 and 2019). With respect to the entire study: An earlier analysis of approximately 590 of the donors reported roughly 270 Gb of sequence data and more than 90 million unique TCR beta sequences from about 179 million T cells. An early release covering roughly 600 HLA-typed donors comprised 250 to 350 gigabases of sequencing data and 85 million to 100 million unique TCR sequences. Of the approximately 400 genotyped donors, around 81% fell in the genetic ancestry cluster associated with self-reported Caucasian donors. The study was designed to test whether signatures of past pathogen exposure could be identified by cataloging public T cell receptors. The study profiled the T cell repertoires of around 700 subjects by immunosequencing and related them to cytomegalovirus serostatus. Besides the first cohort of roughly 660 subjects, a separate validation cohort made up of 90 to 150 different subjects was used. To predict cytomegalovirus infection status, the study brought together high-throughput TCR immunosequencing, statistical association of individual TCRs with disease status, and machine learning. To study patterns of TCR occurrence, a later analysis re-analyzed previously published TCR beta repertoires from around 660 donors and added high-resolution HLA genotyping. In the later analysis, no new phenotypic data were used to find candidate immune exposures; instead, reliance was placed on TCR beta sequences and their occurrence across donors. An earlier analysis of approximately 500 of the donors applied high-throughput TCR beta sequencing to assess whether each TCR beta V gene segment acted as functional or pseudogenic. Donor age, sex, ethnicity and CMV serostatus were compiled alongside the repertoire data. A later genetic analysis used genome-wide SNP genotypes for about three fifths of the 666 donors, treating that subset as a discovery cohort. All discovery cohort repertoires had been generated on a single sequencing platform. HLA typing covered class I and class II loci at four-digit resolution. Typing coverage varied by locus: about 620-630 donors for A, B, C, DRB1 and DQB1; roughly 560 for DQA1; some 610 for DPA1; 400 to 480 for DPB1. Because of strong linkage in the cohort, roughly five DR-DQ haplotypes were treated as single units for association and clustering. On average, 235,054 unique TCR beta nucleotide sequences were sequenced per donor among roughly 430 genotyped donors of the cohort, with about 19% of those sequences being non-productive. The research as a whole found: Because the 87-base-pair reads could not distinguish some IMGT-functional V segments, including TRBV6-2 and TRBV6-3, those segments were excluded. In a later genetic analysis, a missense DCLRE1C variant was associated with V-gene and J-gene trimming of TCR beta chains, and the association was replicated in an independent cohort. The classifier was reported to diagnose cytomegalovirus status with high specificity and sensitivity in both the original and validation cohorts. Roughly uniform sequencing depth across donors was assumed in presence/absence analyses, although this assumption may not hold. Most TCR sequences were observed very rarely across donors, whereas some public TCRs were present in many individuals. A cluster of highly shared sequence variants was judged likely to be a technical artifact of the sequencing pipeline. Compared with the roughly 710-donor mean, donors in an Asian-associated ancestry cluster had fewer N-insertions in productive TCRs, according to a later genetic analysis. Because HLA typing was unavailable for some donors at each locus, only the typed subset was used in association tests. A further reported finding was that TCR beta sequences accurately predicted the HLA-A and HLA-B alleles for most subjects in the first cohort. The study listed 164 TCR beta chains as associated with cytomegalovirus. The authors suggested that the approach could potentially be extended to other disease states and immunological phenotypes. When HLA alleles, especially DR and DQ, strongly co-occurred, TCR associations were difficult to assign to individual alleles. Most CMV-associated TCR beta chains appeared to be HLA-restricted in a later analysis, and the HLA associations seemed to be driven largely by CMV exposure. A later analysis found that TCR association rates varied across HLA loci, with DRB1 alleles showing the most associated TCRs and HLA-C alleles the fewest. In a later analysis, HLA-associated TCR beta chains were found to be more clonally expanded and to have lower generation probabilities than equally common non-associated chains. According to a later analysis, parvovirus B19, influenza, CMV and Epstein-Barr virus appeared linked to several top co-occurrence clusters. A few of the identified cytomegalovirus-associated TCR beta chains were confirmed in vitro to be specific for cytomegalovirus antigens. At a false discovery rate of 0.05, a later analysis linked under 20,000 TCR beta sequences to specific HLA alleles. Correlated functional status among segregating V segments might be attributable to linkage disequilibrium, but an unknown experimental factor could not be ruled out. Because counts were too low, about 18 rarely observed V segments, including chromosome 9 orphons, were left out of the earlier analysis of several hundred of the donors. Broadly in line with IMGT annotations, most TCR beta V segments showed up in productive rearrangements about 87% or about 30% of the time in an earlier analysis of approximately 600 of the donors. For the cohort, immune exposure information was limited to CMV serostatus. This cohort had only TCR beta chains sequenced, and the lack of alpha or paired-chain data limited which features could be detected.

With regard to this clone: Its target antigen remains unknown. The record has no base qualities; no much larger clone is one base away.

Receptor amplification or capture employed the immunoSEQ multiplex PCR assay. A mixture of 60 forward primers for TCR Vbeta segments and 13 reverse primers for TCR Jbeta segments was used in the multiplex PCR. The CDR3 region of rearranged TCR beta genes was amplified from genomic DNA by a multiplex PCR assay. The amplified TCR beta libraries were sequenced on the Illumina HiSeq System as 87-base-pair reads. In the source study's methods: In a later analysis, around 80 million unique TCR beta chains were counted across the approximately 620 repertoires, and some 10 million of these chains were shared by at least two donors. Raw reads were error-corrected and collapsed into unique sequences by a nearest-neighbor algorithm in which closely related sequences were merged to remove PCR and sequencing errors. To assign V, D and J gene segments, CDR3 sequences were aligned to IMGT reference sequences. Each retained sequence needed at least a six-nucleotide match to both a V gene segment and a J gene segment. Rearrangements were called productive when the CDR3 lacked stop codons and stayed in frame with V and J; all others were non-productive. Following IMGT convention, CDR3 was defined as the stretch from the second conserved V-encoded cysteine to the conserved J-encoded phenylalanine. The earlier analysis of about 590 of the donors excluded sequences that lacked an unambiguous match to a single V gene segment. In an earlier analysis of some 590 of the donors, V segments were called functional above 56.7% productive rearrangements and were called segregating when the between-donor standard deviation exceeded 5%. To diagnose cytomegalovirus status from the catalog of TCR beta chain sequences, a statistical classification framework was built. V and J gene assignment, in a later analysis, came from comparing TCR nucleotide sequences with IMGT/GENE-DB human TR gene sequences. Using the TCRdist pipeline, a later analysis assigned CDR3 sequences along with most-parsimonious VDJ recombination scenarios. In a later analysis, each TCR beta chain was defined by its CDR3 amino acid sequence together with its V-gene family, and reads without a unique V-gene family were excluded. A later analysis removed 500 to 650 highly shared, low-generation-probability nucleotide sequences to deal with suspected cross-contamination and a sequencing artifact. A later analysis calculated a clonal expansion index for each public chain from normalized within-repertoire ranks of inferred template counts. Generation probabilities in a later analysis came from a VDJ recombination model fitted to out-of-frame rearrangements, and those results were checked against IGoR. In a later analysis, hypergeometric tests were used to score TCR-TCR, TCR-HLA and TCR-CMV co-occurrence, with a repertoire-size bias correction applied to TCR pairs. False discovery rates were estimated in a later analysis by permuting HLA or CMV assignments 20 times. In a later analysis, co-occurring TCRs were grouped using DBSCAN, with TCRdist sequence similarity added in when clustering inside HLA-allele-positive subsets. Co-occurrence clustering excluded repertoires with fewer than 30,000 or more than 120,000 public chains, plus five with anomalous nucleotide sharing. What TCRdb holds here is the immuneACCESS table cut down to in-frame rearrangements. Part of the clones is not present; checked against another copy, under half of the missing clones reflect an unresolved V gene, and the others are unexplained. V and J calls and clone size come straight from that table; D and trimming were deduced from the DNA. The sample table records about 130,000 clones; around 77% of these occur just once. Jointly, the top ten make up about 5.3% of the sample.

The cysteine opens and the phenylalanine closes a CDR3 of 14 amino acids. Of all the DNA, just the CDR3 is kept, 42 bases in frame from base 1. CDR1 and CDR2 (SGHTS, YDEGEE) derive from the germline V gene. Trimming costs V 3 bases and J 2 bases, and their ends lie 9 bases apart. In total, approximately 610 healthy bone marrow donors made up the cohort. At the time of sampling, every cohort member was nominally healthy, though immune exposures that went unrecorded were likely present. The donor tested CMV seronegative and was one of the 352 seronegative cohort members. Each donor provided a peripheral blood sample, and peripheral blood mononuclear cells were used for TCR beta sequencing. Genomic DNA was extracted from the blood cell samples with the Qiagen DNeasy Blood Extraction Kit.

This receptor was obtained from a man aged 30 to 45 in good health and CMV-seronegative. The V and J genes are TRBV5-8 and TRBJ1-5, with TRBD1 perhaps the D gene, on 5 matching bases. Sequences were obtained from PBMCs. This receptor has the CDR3 CASSWGGGNQPQHF. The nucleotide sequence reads TGTGCCAGCAGCTGGGGCGGGGGCAATCAGCCCCAGCATTTT.